Sequencing of this T cell receptor (beta chain) was carried out in a study of T cells after posttransplantation cyclophosphamide. This CDR3 region has 12 residues. Germline V lookup: CDR1 MGHDK, CDR2 SYGVNS. Trimming removed 3 bases at V and 5 bases at J, with 7 bases between. This table comes from immunoSEQ multiplex PCR, and its TCRdb copy is limited to in-frame clones, with some not included. The sample has about 15,000 clones; roughly 72% are singletons. Study-wide results and limits: Recipient CMV seropositivity and CMV reactivation strongly tracked TRB clonality.

Regarding this clone: Its matching antigen is unknown.

Sequencing used memory CD4+ T cells sorted from PBMCs. V usage is TRBV25-1 and J usage is TRBJ1-2, with D uncertain. This sequence was found in a man aged 50 to 59. The CDR3 sequence: CASSDGRYGYTF. The CDR3 nucleotides read TGTGCCAGCAGTGATGGCCGTTATGGCTACACCTTC.